This T cell receptor (beta chain) comes out of a study of shared clonotypes between healthy human individuals. Study in general: The study used three CD4 naive, three CD4 memory, two CD8 naive and one CD8 memory plate per donor.

Naive CD8 populations comprised CD45RO-negative cells positively selected for CCR7, excluding terminally differentiated effector memory CD45RA+ cells. Sorted-subset replicate PCR reactions were performed with around 200 ng DNA, corresponding to tens of thousands of T cell genomes. In the authors' methods: From ImmunoSEQ came sequences covering only the junction and carrying no quality scores, so filtering differed. Using immunoSEQ multiplex PCR, the repertoire was profiled, and TCRdb retains in-frame clones only, with some absent. V and J calls and clone size are as listed in that table; D and trimming were resolved from the DNA. The sample carries around 1.9 million clones, roughly 95% recorded once. V was cut by 4 bases and J by 2 bases, with 14 bases left in between. CDR1 is SGHVS and CDR2 is FQNEAQ in the germline V gene. This CDR3 is 16 amino acids long.

Sequencing used naive CD8+ T cells from PBMCs. The chain has TRBV7-8 and TRBJ2-2; tentative D call: TRBD1 (5 bases). The TCR sequence derives from a man between 18 and 29 years old in good health. Some clones in this sample may be carry-over from other donors' samples. CDR3 amino acids: CASSSRQLRNTGELFF. CDR3 in DNA: TGTGCCAGCAGCTCTCGACAGCTCCGTAACACCGGGGAGCTGTTTTTT. The full variable domain, rest sourced from reference TRBV7-8 and TRBJ2-2, is GAGVSQSPRYKVAKRGQDVALRCDPISGHVSLFWYQQALGQGPEFLTYFQNEAQLDKSGLPSDRFFAERPEGSVSTLKIQRTQQEDSAVYLCASSSRQLRNTGELFFGEGSRLTVL.